Below are 31 T cell receptor beta chains sequenced from a single sample in a study of radiotherapy plus CTLA-4 blockade in lung cancer. Generated by immunoSEQ multiplex PCR, the TCRdb table keeps only in-frame clones and is missing some. The sample carries approximately 45,000 clones, 63% recorded once. This specimen consisted of peripheral blood, obtained from a patient treated with radiotherapy plus ipilimumab. The receptor set was obtained from a human donor with non-small cell lung cancer who had a partial response to radiotherapy plus ipilimumab.

V and J are TRBV7-2 and TRBJ1-4; D is unclear. V was pared by 2 bases and J by 1 base, with 14 bases between. Looked up from germline, CDR1 is SGHTA and CDR2 is FQGNSA. CDR3 length: 17 residues. In DNA form, the CDR3 reads TGTGCCAGCAGCTTAAACGTCCGGGTATTAACTAATGAAAAACTGTTTTTT. It specifies CASSLNVRVLTNEKLFF. Supplemented by reference TRBV7-2 and TRBJ1-4, the full variable domain reads GAGVSQSPSNKVTEKGKDVELRCDPISGHTALYWYRQSLGQGLEFLIYFQGNSAPDKSGLPSDRFSAERTGGSVSTLTIQRTQQEDSAVYLCASSLNVRVLTNEKLFFGSGTQLSVL.

The chain is built from TRBV4-3 and TRBJ2-2, with a possible D match to TRBD1 (5 bases). Germline loops: CDR1 LGHNA, CDR2 YSLEER. This CDR3 is built from 15 residues. Trimming removed 5 bases from V and 1 base from J, with 11 bases in between. The CDR3 loop is CASSFQTENTGELFF. In DNA, the CDR3 is TGCGCCAGCAGCTTCCAGACAGAGAACACCGGGGAGCTGTTTTTT.

This clone came up once. The genes are TRBV5-1 and TRBJ2-4, with 8 bases fitting TRBD2. The trim removed 1 base at V and 1 base at J, leaving 4 bases unmatched. Germline V gives CDR1 SGHRS, CDR2 YFSETQ. This CDR3 comprises 16 residues. The DNA for the CDR3 is TGCGCCAGCAGCTTGAGCGGGGGTGTCGCCAAAAACATTCAGTACTTC. Protein: CASSLSGGVAKNIQYF. The complete variable domain, with remaining parts taken from reference TRBV5-1 and TRBJ2-4, reads KAGVTQTPRYLIKTRGQQVTLSCSPISGHRSVSWYQQTPGQGLQFLFEYFSETQRNKGNFPGRFSGRQFSNSRSEMNVSTLELGDSALYLCASSLSGGVAKNIQYFGAGTRLSVL.

In this sample, this clone turned up many times. This chain uses TRBV2 with TRBJ2-7; the D gene is possibly TRBD1 (6 bases). This CDR3 comprises 14 residues. The ends were cut back, 2 bases at V and 0 bases at J, with 8 bases in the middle. Germline-derived CDR1 and CDR2 are SNHLY and FYNNEI. The CDR3 DNA sequence: TGTGCCAGCAGTGAAAACAGGGACTCCTACGAGCAGTACTTC. Translation: CASSENRDSYEQYF.

The chain uses TRBV21-1 and TRBJ1-4; TRBD1 was called by the table and not checked on the DNA. TRBV21-1 is a known pseudogene. This CDR3 has 12 amino acids. The CDR3 reads CASSESRQVKAF. Written as DNA, the CDR3 is TGTGCCAGCAGCGAGTCCCGACAGGTTAAAGCTTTT.

V gene TRBV6-5 combines with J gene TRBJ2-1; tentative D call: TRBD1 (6 bases). The germline V gene encodes CDR1 MNHEY and CDR2 SVGAGI. V was trimmed by 0 bases and J by 7 bases, leaving 13 bases between them. The CDR3 is made up of 15 amino acids. The CDR3 protein is CASSYSRGKHNEQFF. CDR3 sequence (DNA): TGTGCCAGCAGTTACTCTAGGGGGAAACATAATGAGCAGTTCTTC.

V usage is TRBV5-4 and J usage is TRBJ1-1; D ambiguous. The CDR3 is 14 residues long. The V end was cut by 4 bases, the J end by 1 base, with 11 bases between. Per the germline V gene, CDR1 is SGHNT and CDR2 is YYREEE (reference sequence). DNA of the CDR3: TGTGCCAGCAGCCCCGATCCAGGGAACACTGAAGCTTTCTTT. Protein product: CASSPDPGNTEAFF.

The chain joins TRBV5-1 to TRBJ2-3; the D gene is possibly TRBD2 (5 bases). Trimming shortened V by 0 bases and J by 2 bases, and 13 bases separated the two germline ends. CDR3 size: 16 residues. Germline V lookup: CDR1 SGHRS, CDR2 YFSETQ. The CDR3 is CASSLEGDTTTDTQYF. The DNA for the CDR3 is TGCGCCAGCAGCTTGGAGGGAGACACTACCACAGATACGCAGTATTTT.

This clone was seen a handful of times. This chain joins TRBV10-3 and TRBJ1-2, with 9 bases that match TRBD1. The CDR3 consists of 16 residues. J gave up 8 bases and V 6 bases, and 16 bases lay outside the gene matches. Looked up from germline, CDR1 is ENHRY and CDR2 is SYGVKD. The CDR3 DNA reads TGTGCCATCAGGGCCCGGACAGGGGCCGGAAGGGGAGGCTACACCTTC. This gives the protein CAIRARTGAGRGGYTF.

V gene TRBV7-9 combines with J gene TRBJ1-1, with D possibly TRBD1 on 6 matching bases. Germline V gene data show CDR1 as SEHNR and CDR2 as FQNEAQ (reference sequence). CDR3 length equals 14 residues. Trimming shortened V by 5 bases and J by 5 bases, and 15 bases separated the two germline ends. DNA of the CDR3: TGTGCCAGCAGCCCTCATGAGAGGGGGACTGAAGCTTTCTTT. Protein: CASSPHERGTEAFF.

This clone was recorded only once. V is TRBV2 and J is TRBJ1-1, with unresolved D. This CDR3 is 13 amino acids long. Trimming took off 2 bases at V and 4 bases at J, with 8 bases between the two ends. CDR1 is SNHLY, CDR2 FYNNEI, per germline. The CDR3 coding sequence is TGTGCCAGCAGTGAAAAGAGGAGCACTGAAGCTTTCTTT. The encoded protein is CASSEKRSTEAFF.

In this sample, this clone turned up a few times. The sample contains more than one DNA sequence encoding this CDR3. The rearrangement links TRBV9 to TRBJ2-1; TRBD2 matches at 12 bases. The CDR3 covers 14 residues. Germline assignment: CDR1 SGDLS and CDR2 YYNGEE. V was pared by 4 bases and J by 7 bases, with 3 bases of the junction left unmatched. CDR3 in amino acids: CASSFGLAGNEQFF. The CDR3 nucleotides read TGTGCCAGCAGCTTCGGACTAGCGGGAAATGAGCAGTTCTTC.

Only one count was recorded for this clone. The junction and the germline gene differ at one end; a read error may be behind it. The chain recombines TRBV7-7 with TRBJ2-7; weak D call: TRBD1 (5 bases). There are 14 residues in the CDR3. From germline, CDR1 is SSHAT and CDR2 FNYEAQ (reference sequence). The CDR3 here is CASSLRGLGNEQYF. CDR3 nucleotide sequence: TGTGCTAGCAGCTTAAGGGGATTGGGAAACGAGCAGTACTTC.

The chain has TRBV7-9 and TRBJ2-1, with 9 bases lining up with TRBD2. The CDR3 is 15 amino acids. CDR1 and CDR2 (germline): SEHNR, FQNEAQ (reference sequence). Trimming at V came to 5 bases and at J to 12 bases, leaving 14 bases not matched to a gene. CDR3 DNA: TGTGCCAGCAGCCCCACGGGACTAGCCATCGGGGGGCAGTTCTTC. It encodes CASSPTGLAIGGQFF.

This clone was counted only a few times. The chain is built from TRBV27 and TRBJ1-1, with TRBD1 as a possible D gene (5 bases). In germline, CDR1 is MNHEY, CDR2 SMNVEV (reference sequence). The CDR3 extends over 15 amino acids. V was clipped by 0 bases and J by 3 bases, with 11 bases between them. The CDR3: CASSLSGGADTEAFF. The CDR3 nucleotides read TGTGCCAGCAGTTTATCTGGCGGGGCTGACACTGAAGCTTTCTTT.

V is TRBV4-2 and J is TRBJ1-2, with 7 positions matching TRBD1. V dropped 5 bases and J dropped 4; count of bases not matched to a gene: 10. CDR3 length: 15 amino acids. Per germline, CDR1 LGHNA and CDR2 YNFKEQ. CDR3 in DNA: TGTGCCAGCAGCGGATCCGGAGGGACAGCCTATGGCTACACCTTC. Encoded protein: CASSGSGGTAYGYTF.

The genes are TRBV7-3 and TRBJ2-1; TRBD2 is a possible D gene (7 bases). Germline V gene lookup returns CDR1 SGHTA and CDR2 FQGTGA. CDR3 length: 13 amino acids. V was pared by 5 bases and J by 8 bases, with 13 bases between. In nucleotides, the CDR3 is TGTGCCAGCAGCCGACAAGGGGGGGATGAGCAGTTCTTC. It translates to CASSRQGGDEQFF.

The chain couples TRBV27 to TRBJ2-7; 10 nucleotides line up with TRBD1. Germline CDR1 reads MNHEY; CDR2 reads SMNVEV (reference sequence). This CDR3 spans 22 amino acids. The J segment lost 1 base and the V segment lost 1 base, leaving 22 bases of the junction unmatched. The chain's CDR3 is CASSLFGAPPSRTGGNSYEQYF. In DNA, the CDR3 is TGTGCCAGCAGTTTATTCGGCGCCCCCCCGAGCCGGACAGGGGGGAATTCCTACGAGCAGTACTTC.

This clone was observed a few times. V is TRBV6-1 and J is TRBJ2-7, with 7 bases that match TRBD1. V dropped 9 bases and J dropped 0; count of bases not matched to a gene: 2. Per the germline V gene, CDR1 is MNHNS and CDR2 is SASEGT. The CDR3 extends over 12 amino acids. In nucleotides, the CDR3 is TGTGCCAGTTGGGACAGCTCCTACGAGCAGTACTTC. This gives the protein CASWDSSYEQYF.

DNA for the CDR3: TGTGCCAGTAGTATAAGAGGCACGCTCAGTGGGGAGACCCAGTACTTC. Encoded protein: CASSIRGTLSGETQYF. This chain links TRBV19 with TRBJ2-5, with D unclear. Trimming took off 2 bases at V and 5 bases at J, with 18 bases between the two ends. The CDR3 extends over 16 amino acids. CDR1 LNHDA and CDR2 SQIVND come from the germline V gene (reference sequence).

This clone was recorded only once. The V call is TRBV5-5, the J call TRBJ2-7; 8 positions match TRBD1. The germline CDR1 and CDR2 sequences are SGHKS and YYEKEE (reference sequence). The junction had 2 bases not matched to a gene; V was cut back by 1 base and J by 5 bases. The CDR3 totals 13 residues. Here the CDR3 DNA reads TGTGCCAGCAGCTTGCCGGGACAGGACGAGCAGTACTTC. Protein sequence: CASSLPGQDEQYF.

The chain has TRBV2 and TRBJ2-1, with 12 bases that match TRBD2. J was trimmed by 0 bases and V by 2 bases; bases with no gene match: 8. Germline V gene data show CDR1 as SNHLY and CDR2 as FYNNEI. The CDR3 runs to 19 residues. CDR3 amino acids: CASSEWAGLAGYSYNEQFF. CDR3 coding DNA: TGTGCCAGCAGTGAATGGGCGGGACTAGCGGGTTACTCCTACAATGAGCAGTTCTTC.

The chain uses TRBV6-1 and TRBJ1-5; weak D call: TRBD1 (5 bases). Trimming stripped 6 bases from V and 6 bases from J, with 12 bases between. Germline CDR1 MNHNS, CDR2 SASEGT. This CDR3 has 13 residues. Here the CDR3 DNA reads TGTGCCAGCAGCCCGCAGGGAGGTCAGCCCCAGCATTTT. Translation: CASSPQGGQPQHF.

The chain links TRBV6-1 to TRBJ1-1, with 7 nucleotides matching TRBD1. CDR3 length: 13 residues. The germline CDR1 and CDR2 sequences are MNHNS and SASEGT. V was clipped by 3 bases and J by 9 bases; unmatched bases: 7. The CDR3 DNA is TGTGCCAGCAGTGAGCGGGACAGTACTAAAGCTTTCTTT. It translates to CASSERDSTKAFF.

The chain joins TRBV11-1 to TRBJ2-2; weak D call: TRBD1 (6 bases). The CDR3 length is 15 residues. The V gene's germline CDR1 is SGHAT and CDR2 FQDESV (reference sequence). V lost 3 bases and J 5 bases, leaving 13 bases between the germline ends. In DNA, the CDR3 is TGTGCCAGCAGCTTCGGGGCAGGGGTAACCGGGGAGCTGTTTTTT. This gives the protein CASSFGAGVTGELFF.

V and J are TRBV25-1 and TRBJ1-2, with 7 bases matching TRBD1. Trimming removed 6 bases from V and 5 bases from J; junction bases left unmatched: 6. This CDR3 contains 13 residues. CDR1 MGHDK and CDR2 SYGVNS come from the germline V gene. For the CDR3, the DNA is TGTGCCAGCAGAACAGAGGGGGCTTATGGCTACACCTTC. Translated: CASRTEGAYGYTF.

The rearrangement joins TRBV19 to TRBJ1-6; D is undetermined. In germline, CDR1 is LNHDA, CDR2 SQIVND (reference sequence). There are 14 residues in the CDR3. Trimming stripped 7 bases from V and 9 bases from J, with 16 bases between. CDR3 bases: TGTGCCAGTAAGGTTCGGGGAGGAGGTTCACCCCTCCACTTT. Translation gives CASKVRGGGSPLHF.

CDR3: CASSLAQGEAFF. In DNA, the CDR3 is TGTGCCAGCAGCTTGGCCCAGGGGGAAGCTTTCTTT. The chain couples TRBV7-8 to TRBJ1-1; maybe TRBD1 (6 bases). The germline V and J ends were trimmed by 3 bases and 8 bases, with 10 bases remaining between them. This CDR3 is 12 amino acids long. CDR1 is SGHVS, CDR2 FQNEAQ, per germline.

This clone was counted only a few times. The genes are TRBV5-1 and TRBJ1-6; D gene unclear. Trimming removed 3 bases from V and 8 bases from J, with 12 bases in between. The CDR3 extends over 14 amino acids. Germline CDR1 and CDR2: SGHRS and YFSETQ. In DNA, the CDR3 is TGCGCCAGCAGCTGGGGTGGGGAGGATTCACCCCTCCACTTT. Translated: CASSWGGEDSPLHF.

The chain employs TRBV6-1 and TRBJ2-7; 7 bases line up with TRBD1. Germline V lookup: CDR1 MNHNS, CDR2 SASEGT. The CDR3 has 12 residues. Trimming removed 3 bases from V and 6 bases from J; junction bases left unmatched: 2. The CDR3, as DNA: TGTGCCAGCAGTGAGGACAGGCCCGAGCAGTACTTC. Protein sequence: CASSEDRPEQYF.

The chain couples TRBV19 to TRBJ2-2; 8 bases are shared with TRBD2. CDR3 length: 14 amino acids. Germline CDR1 and CDR2: LNHDA and SQIVND (reference sequence). V was clipped by 3 bases and J by 3 bases; unmatched bases: 0. In DNA, the CDR3 is TGTGCCAGTAGTATTAGCGGGGACACCGGGGAGCTGTTTTTT. Its translation: CASSISGDTGELFF.